This T cell receptor (beta chain) stems from a study of a mutant IDH1 vaccine in newly diagnosed glioma. Background on the study: Vaccinations were initiated 4-6 weeks following radiotherapy alone, or were given together with temozolomide cycles.

Time point specified: week 35, safety follow-up. Vaccination comprised doses that each held 300 ug of mutant IDH1 20-mer peptide, plus topical imiquimod. Patients underwent eight vaccinations, which took place in weeks 1, 3, 5, 7, 11, 15, 19 and 23. Germline-derived CDR1 and CDR2 are SGHRS and YFSETQ. This CDR3 is 16 amino acids long. V lost 0 bases and J 2 bases, leaving 13 bases between the germline ends. The method was immunoSEQ multiplex PCR; TCRdb's version includes in-frame clones alone and lacks a portion of them. The table has 43,000 or so clones, around 92% seen once; the top ten hold about 2.1%. A remark on this clone: Its matching antigen is unknown.

Sequenced material: PBMCs, taken from a glioma patient whose treatment included an IDH1 peptide vaccine. The receptor's source is a man over 45 with glioma. The chain employs TRBV5-1 and TRBJ2-3; the D is unclear. CDR3 sequence: CASSLDPGRTTDTQYF. The CDR3 DNA follows: TGCGCCAGCAGCTTGGATCCCGGACGAACCACAGATACGCAGTATTTT.